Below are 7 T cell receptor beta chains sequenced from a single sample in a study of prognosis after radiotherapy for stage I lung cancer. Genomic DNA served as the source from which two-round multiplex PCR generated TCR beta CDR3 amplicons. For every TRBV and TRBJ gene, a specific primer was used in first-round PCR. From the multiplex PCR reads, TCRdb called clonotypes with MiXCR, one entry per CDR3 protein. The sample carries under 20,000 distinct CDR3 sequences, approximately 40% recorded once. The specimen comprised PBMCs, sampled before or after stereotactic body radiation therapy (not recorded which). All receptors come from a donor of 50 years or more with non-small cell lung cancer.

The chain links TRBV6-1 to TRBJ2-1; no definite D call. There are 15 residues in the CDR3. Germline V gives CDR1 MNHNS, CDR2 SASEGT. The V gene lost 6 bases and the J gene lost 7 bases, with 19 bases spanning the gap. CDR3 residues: CASRPLLAGVNEQFF. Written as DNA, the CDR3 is TGTGCCAGCAGACCACTATTAGCCGGTGTAAATGAGCAGTTCTTC.

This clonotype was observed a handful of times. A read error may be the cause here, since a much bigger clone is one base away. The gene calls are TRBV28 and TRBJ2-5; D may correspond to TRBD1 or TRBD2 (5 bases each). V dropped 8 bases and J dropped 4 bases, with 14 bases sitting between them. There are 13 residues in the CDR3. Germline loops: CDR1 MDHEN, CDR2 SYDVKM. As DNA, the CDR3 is TGTGCCAGCGGGGGACCGACTTTAGAGACCCAGTACTTC. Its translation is CASGGPTLETQYF.

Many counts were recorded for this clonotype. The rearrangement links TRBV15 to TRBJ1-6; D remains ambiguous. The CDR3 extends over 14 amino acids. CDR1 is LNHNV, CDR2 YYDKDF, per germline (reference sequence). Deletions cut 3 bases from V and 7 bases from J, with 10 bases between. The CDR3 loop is CATSSKHSNSPLHF. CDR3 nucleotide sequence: TGTGCCACCAGCAGCAAACACTCAAATTCACCCCTCCACTTT.

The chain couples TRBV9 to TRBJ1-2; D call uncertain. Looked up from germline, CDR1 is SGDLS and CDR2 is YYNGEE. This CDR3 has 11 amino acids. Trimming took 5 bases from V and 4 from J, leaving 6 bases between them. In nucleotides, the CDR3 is TGTGCCAGCAGACGTCTCTATGGCTACACCTTC. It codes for CASRRLYGYTF.

CDR3 loop: CSAPQGAGGPGETQYF. The CDR3 nucleotides are TGCAGTGCTCCACAAGGCGCGGGAGGGCCGGGTGAGACCCAGTACTTC. This chain uses TRBV20-1 with TRBJ2-5; 9 bases map to TRBD2. CDR1 DFQATT and CDR2 SNEGSKA come from the germline V gene (reference sequence). V was clipped by 5 bases and J by 5 bases; unmatched bases: 15. The CDR3 is 16 amino acids.

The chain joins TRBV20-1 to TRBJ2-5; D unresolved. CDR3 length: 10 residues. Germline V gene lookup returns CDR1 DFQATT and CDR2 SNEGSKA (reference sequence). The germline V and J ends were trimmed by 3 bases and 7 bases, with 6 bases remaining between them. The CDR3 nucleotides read TGCAGTGCTAGTCAGGTGACCCAGTACTTC. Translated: CSASQVTQYF.

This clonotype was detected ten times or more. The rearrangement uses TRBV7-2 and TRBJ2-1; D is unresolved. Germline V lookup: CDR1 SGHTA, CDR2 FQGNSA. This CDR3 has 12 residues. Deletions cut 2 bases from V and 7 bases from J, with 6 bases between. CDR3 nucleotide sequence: TGTGCCAGCAGCTTATTCCCTAATGAGCAGTTCTTC. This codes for CASSLFPNEQFF. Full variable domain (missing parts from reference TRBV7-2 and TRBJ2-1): GAGVSQSPSNKVTEKGKDVELRCDPISGHTALYWYRQSLGQGLEFLIYFQGNSAPDKSGLPSDRFSAERTGGSVSTLTIQRTQQEDSAVYLCASSLFPNEQFFGPGTRLTVL.